The 22 T cell receptor beta chains listed next were all sequenced from one sample in a study of T cell repertoires in cytomegalovirus infection. One entry per CDR3 protein results from TCRdb running MiXCR on the reads. The data contain about 220,000 distinct CDR3 sequences, about 39% of them seen just once; the ten biggest clones take up more than 50%. Antigens of these TCRs are unknown. Sequenced here: CD8+ T cells from cultured PBMCs, sampled from culture after CMV antigen stimulation. Source of these receptors: a human donor in good health (CMV status not recorded). Some clones in this sample may be carry-over from other donors' samples.

Many counts were recorded for this clonotype. The V and J genes are TRBV7-9 and TRBJ1-1; the D gene is possibly TRBD1 (6 bases). The V end lost 5 bases, the J end lost 6 bases, and 13 bases lay between the germline ends. The CDR3 has 13 amino acids. CDR1 SEHNR and CDR2 FQNEAQ come from the germline V gene (reference sequence). CDR3: CASSPGAVPEAFF. The DNA of the CDR3 is TGTGCCAGCAGCCCAGGGGCGGTCCCTGAAGCTTTCTTT. Full variable domain (remainder filled in from reference TRBV7-9 and TRBJ1-1): DTGVSQNPRHKITKRGQNVTFRCDPISEHNRLYWYRQTLGQGPEFLTYFQNEAQLEKSRLLSDRFSAERPKGSFSTLEIQRTEQGDSAMYLCASSPGAVPEAFFGQGTRLTVV.

The chain carries TRBV7-9 and TRBJ1-2, with 9 bases matching TRBD1. The V gene's germline CDR1 is SEHNR and CDR2 FQNEAQ (reference sequence). The V and J ends lost 0 bases and 8 bases, in that order; junction bases with no gene match: 16. The CDR3 runs 18 residues. This chain's CDR3 is CASSLAGQGSFRSSGYTF. The CDR3 DNA reads as TGTGCCAGCAGCTTAGCAGGACAGGGGTCTTTTAGGTCCTCCGGCTACACCTTC.

The chain's CDR3 is CASHRGGTEAFF. Written as DNA, the CDR3 is TGTGCCAGCCACCGGGGGGGCACTGAAGCTTTCTTT. The chain recombines TRBV6-6 with TRBJ1-1; weak D call: TRBD1 (5 bases). The germline gives CDR1 MNHNY, CDR2 SVGAGI (reference sequence). The CDR3 spans 12 residues. The V gene lost 8 bases and the J gene lost 4 bases, with 11 bases spanning the gap.

The chain has TRBV5-6 and TRBJ2-7; D possibly corresponds to TRBD1 (5 bases). Germline CDR1 reads SGHDT; CDR2 reads YYEEEE. V was trimmed by 5 bases and J by 1 base, leaving 10 bases between them. The CDR3 is 13 residues long. The CDR3 DNA follows: TGTGCCAGCAGGCCGACAGTTTCCTACGAGCAGTACTTC. Translation: CASRPTVSYEQYF.

The chain links TRBV10-3 to TRBJ2-7, with D possibly being TRBD1 or TRBD2 (5 bases each). Trimming shortened V by 8 bases and J by 6 bases, and 11 bases separated the two germline ends. The CDR3 runs to 11 residues. Germline lookup yields CDR1 ENHRY and CDR2 SYGVKD. DNA of the CDR3: TGTGCCATCGGCTGGGGGAGCGAGCAGTACTTC. It is translated as CAIGWGSEQYF.

The CDR3: CASSGQGAPEQYF. DNA for the CDR3: TGTGCCAGCAGCGGACAGGGGGCGCCTGAGCAGTACTTC. The chain has TRBV7-8 and TRBJ2-7, with 11 bases aligning to TRBD1. The V gene end was trimmed by 5 bases and the J gene end by 7 bases; junction bases not matched to a gene: 4. The length of the CDR3 is 13 residues. Germline lookup yields CDR1 SGHVS and CDR2 FQNEAQ.

This clonotype was counted only a few times. This chain links TRBV4-2 with TRBJ2-3; D is uncertain. The germline V and J ends were trimmed by 2 bases and 1 base, with 13 bases remaining between them. Germline V gives CDR1 LGHNA, CDR2 YNFKEQ. The CDR3 consists of 16 residues. The CDR3 DNA sequence: TGTGCCAGCAGCCAACGAGTCGTTTCGGGCACAGATACGCAGTATTTT. This sequence encodes CASSQRVVSGTDTQYF.

The chain employs TRBV12-3 or TRBV12-4 and TRBJ2-5, with D uncertain. This CDR3 has 13 amino acids. V lost 7 bases, J lost 5 bases, and 14 bases lay in between. The CDR3 bases are TGTGCCAGCACTATCGGGTCCCCCGAGACCCAGTACTTC. Its protein is CASTIGSPETQYF.

This clonotype occurred many times. The V and J genes are TRBV7-2 and TRBJ2-7; maybe TRBD1 (5 bases). The CDR3 sequence is 12 residues long. Trimming removed 6 bases from V and 3 bases from J, with 9 bases in between. Per germline, CDR1 SGHTA and CDR2 FQGNSA. The CDR3 region has the DNA TGTGCCAGCAGTTTCGACAGCTACGAGCAGTACTTC. Its protein product is CASSFDSYEQYF. Full variable domain (missing parts from reference TRBV7-2 and TRBJ2-7): GAGVSQSPSNKVTEKGKDVELRCDPISGHTALYWYRQSLGQGLEFLIYFQGNSAPDKSGLPSDRFSAERTGGSVSTLTIQRTQQEDSAVYLCASSFDSYEQYFGPGTRLTVT.

This chain uses TRBV27 with TRBJ2-3; 8 bases align to TRBD1. Germline trimming cut 6 bases from V and 8 bases from J; bases unmatched to any gene: 7. The CDR3 runs to 13 residues. The germline V gene encodes CDR1 MNHEY and CDR2 SMNVEV (reference sequence). Written as DNA, the CDR3 is TGTGCCAGCAGCTATGGACAGGGAGGTACGCAGTATTTT. This translates into CASSYGQGGTQYF.

A few counts support this clonotype. The chain carries TRBV2 and TRBJ2-2; 7 bases fit TRBD1. The length of the CDR3 is 16 residues. The V and J ends lost 6 bases and 7 bases, in that order; junction bases with no gene match: 14. The germline V gene encodes CDR1 SNHLY and CDR2 FYNNEI. The CDR3 coding sequence is TGTGCCAGCAGCCCCACCAAAAGGGGGCAGGACGGGGAGCTGTTTTTT. Translation: CASSPTKRGQDGELFF.

V usage is TRBV11-2 and J usage is TRBJ1-1; D gene ambiguous. This CDR3 region has 13 residues. With 5 bases removed from V and 2 bases from J, the gap between germline ends came to 9 bases. From germline, CDR1 is SGHAT and CDR2 FQNNGV. The CDR3 DNA reads TGTGCCAGCAGCACCTACACCAACACTGAAGCTTTCTTT. Protein product: CASSTYTNTEAFF.

This clonotype has a count of ten or more. The rearrangement links TRBV6-1 to TRBJ1-2; a possible D gene is TRBD1 (6 bases). The CDR3 is made up of 16 amino acids. Trimming shortened V by 8 bases and J by 4 bases, and 23 bases separated the two germline ends. Per germline, CDR1 MNHNS and CDR2 SASEGT. The CDR3 nucleotides are TGTGCCAGCTTGAAAAACAGGGACCTTTTCGCCTATGGCTACACCTTC. It yields the protein CASLKNRDLFAYGYTF.

The chain is built from TRBV12-3 or TRBV12-4 and TRBJ1-1; maybe TRBD1 (5 bases). V lost 5 bases and J 3 bases, leaving 13 bases between the germline ends. The CDR3 has 14 amino acids. The CDR3 DNA follows: TGTGCCAGCAGTGGGCCCGGGGGGTACACTGAAGCTTTCTTT. This codes for CASSGPGGYTEAFF.

CDR3: CASNAARGVTDTQYF. The CDR3 DNA reads TGTGCCAGCAACGCCGCCCGGGGGGTCACAGATACGCAGTATTTT. This rearrangement joins TRBV12-3 or TRBV12-4 to TRBJ2-3, with 7 nucleotides matching TRBD2. The CDR3 spans 15 residues. With 7 bases clipped from V and 2 bases from J, the junction kept 9 bases outside the gene matches.

V is TRBV7-8 and J is TRBJ2-7, with D perhaps assigned TRBD1 or TRBD2 (5 bases each). The germline V gene has CDR1 SGHVS and CDR2 FQNEAQ. CDR3 length: 15 residues. The ends were cut back, 5 bases at V and 5 bases at J, with 19 bases in the middle. CDR3 region: CASSPDGLQGDEQYF. The CDR3, as DNA: TGTGCCAGCAGCCCAGACGGACTCCAGGGCGACGAGCAGTACTTC.

The chain links TRBV6-5 to TRBJ1-2; D is unclear. The germline V and J ends were trimmed by 2 bases and 5 bases, with 12 bases remaining between them. Germline CDR1 reads MNHEY; CDR2 reads SVGAGI. This CDR3 is built from 14 residues. In DNA form, the CDR3 reads TGTGCCAGCAGTTACGCCGCTGGAGATTATGGCTACACCTTC. Its protein product is CASSYAAGDYGYTF.

This clonotype was seen more than once but under ten times. The J gene is TRBJ1-1, the V gene TRBV5-1; D uncertain. Between the trimmed V and J ends, which lost 6 bases and 5 bases, there was a span of 8 bases. The CDR3 is made up of 11 amino acids. Germline-derived CDR1 and CDR2 are SGHRS and YFSETQ. The CDR3 reads CASIWGTEAFF. The CDR3 DNA is TGCGCCAGCATCTGGGGAACTGAAGCTTTCTTT.

The chain employs TRBV4-1 and TRBJ2-7; D is undetermined. The V end lost 1 base, the J end lost 5 bases, and 6 bases lay between the germline ends. The CDR3 runs to 12 residues. CDR1 and CDR2 from the germline V gene are MGHRA and YSYEKL. DNA of the CDR3: TGCGCCAGCAGCCAAGGGGCAGACGAGCAGTACTTC. Translated: CASSQGADEQYF.

This clonotype was seen only a few times. The chain carries TRBV7-3 and TRBJ2-2; D tentatively fits TRBD1 or TRBD2 (5 bases each). Per germline, CDR1 SGHTA and CDR2 FQGTGA. The ends were cut back, 5 bases at V and 5 bases at J, with 12 bases in the middle. This CDR3 spans 14 amino acids. The chain's CDR3 is CASSPGPSTGELFF. The DNA of the CDR3 is TGTGCCAGCAGCCCGGGACCGTCTACCGGGGAGCTGTTTTTT.

The chain joins TRBV24-1 to TRBJ2-1; D gene ambiguous. Trimming shortened V by 7 bases and J by 5 bases, and 5 bases separated the two germline ends. This CDR3 contains 11 residues. Germline values: CDR1 KGHDR, CDR2 SFDVKD. DNA of the CDR3: TGTGCCACCAGAAAGGACAATGAGCAGTTCTTC. Its protein product is CATRKDNEQFF.

J is TRBJ2-1 and V is TRBV19, with D possibly TRBD1 on 5 matching bases. In germline, CDR1 is LNHDA, CDR2 SQIVND (reference sequence). The length of the CDR3 is 17 residues. Trimming left V 6 bases short and J 0 bases short, with 18 bases between. DNA for the CDR3: TGTGCCAGTAGCCCGACAGTCCCTCTCAGCTCCTACAATGAGCAGTTCTTC. It is translated as CASSPTVPLSSYNEQFF.